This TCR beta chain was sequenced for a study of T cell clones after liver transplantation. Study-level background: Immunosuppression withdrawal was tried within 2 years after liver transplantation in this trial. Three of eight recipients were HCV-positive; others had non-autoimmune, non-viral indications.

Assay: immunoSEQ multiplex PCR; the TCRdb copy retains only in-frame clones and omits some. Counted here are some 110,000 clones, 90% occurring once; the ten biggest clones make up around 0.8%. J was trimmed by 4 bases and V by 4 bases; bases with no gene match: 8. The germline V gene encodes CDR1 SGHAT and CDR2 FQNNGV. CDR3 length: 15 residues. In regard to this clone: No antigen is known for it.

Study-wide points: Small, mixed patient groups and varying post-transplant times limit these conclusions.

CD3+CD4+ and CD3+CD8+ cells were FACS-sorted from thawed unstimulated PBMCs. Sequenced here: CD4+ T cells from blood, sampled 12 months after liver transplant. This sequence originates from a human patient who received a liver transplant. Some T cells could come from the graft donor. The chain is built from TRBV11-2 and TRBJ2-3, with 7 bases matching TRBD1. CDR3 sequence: CASSSTGDPPDTQYF. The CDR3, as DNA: TGTGCCAGCAGCTCTACAGGGGATCCTCCAGATACGCAGTATTTT.